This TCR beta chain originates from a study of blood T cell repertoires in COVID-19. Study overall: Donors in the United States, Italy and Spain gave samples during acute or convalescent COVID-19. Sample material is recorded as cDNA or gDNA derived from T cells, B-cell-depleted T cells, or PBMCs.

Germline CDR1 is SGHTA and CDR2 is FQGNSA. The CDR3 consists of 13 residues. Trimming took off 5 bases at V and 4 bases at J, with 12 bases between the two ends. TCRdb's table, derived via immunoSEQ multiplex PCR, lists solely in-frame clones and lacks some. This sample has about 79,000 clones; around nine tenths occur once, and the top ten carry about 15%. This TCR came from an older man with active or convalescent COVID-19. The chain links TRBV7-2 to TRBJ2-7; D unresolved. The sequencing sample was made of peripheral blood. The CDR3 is CASSPTFGYEQYF. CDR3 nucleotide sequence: TGTGCCAGCAGCCCGACTTTCGGATACGAGCAGTACTTC.